The 18 T cell receptor beta chains in this list originate from one sample, sequenced in a study of cytotoxic CD8 clonotypes in ibrutinib-treated CLL. TCRdb's table, derived via immunoSEQ multiplex PCR, lists solely in-frame clones and lacks some. Counted here are about 85,000 clones, roughly 80% occurring once; the ten biggest clones make up around 5%. The sequencing here drew on PBMCs, taken after 12 months of ibrutinib treatment. These TCRs come from a human donor with chronic lymphocytic leukemia.

The chain has TRBV6-5 and TRBJ2-7; D possibly corresponds to TRBD1 (6 bases). V lost 0 bases to trimming and J lost 0 bases, with 12 bases between them. CDR3 length equals 16 residues. Germline V gene lookup returns CDR1 MNHEY and CDR2 SVGAGI. The CDR3 coding sequence is TGTGCCAGCAGTTACTCCCCCCCAGGGGCCTCCTACGAGCAGTACTTC. It specifies CASSYSPPGASYEQYF.

V usage is TRBV7-2 and J usage is TRBJ1-6, with TRBD1 identical over 7 bases. The V gene end was trimmed by 5 bases and the J gene end by 7 bases; junction bases not matched to a gene: 8. Germline loops: CDR1 SGHTA, CDR2 FQGNSA. The CDR3 covers 15 residues. This CDR3 reads CASSPRQGTNSPLHF. CDR3 DNA sequence: TGTGCCAGCAGCCCCAGACAGGGCACGAATTCACCCCTCCACTTT. The variable domain in full, with the rest retrieved from reference TRBV7-2 and TRBJ1-6, is GAGVSQSPSNKVTEKGKDVELRCDPISGHTALYWYRQSLGQGLEFLIYFQGNSAPDKSGLPSDRFSAERTGGSVSTLTIQRTQQEDSAVYLCASSPRQGTNSPLHFGNGTRLTVT.

This clone has a handful of counts. The chain links TRBV7-3 to TRBJ1-1, with 7 bases aligning to TRBD1. The CDR3 has 14 amino acids. Trimming took 5 bases from V and 1 from J; bases not matched to a gene: 4. CDR1 is SGHTA and CDR2 is FQGTGA in the germline V gene. The CDR3 nucleotides read TGTGCCAGCAGCCCCCAGGGGGGGAACACTGAAGCTTTCTTT. Translation: CASSPQGGNTEAFF.

This chain connects TRBV7-3 to TRBJ2-1; no clear D gene. The CDR3 runs to 16 residues. Germline values: CDR1 SGHTA, CDR2 FQGTGA. Deletions cut 2 bases from V and 0 bases from J, with 11 bases between. In DNA form, the CDR3 reads TGTGCCAGCAGCTTAGGGGTGCGGAGCTCCTACAATGAGCAGTTCTTC. This gives the protein CASSLGVRSSYNEQFF.

The chain has TRBV6-6 and TRBJ2-7; D may be TRBD2 (6 bases). Trimming took 2 bases from V and 5 from J, leaving 7 bases between them. Per germline, CDR1 MNHNY and CDR2 SVGAGI (reference sequence). The CDR3 contains 12 residues. DNA for the CDR3: TGTGCCAGCAGTTACCGGGGGAACGAGCAGTACTTC. As protein: CASSYRGNEQYF.

V gene TRBV18 combines with J gene TRBJ2-5, with D tentatively TRBD1 or TRBD2 (5 bases each). The V gene lost 5 bases and the J gene lost 5 bases, with 6 bases spanning the gap. CDR1 is KGHSH, CDR2 LQKENI, per germline. CDR3 length: 11 residues. The CDR3 sequence: CASSEGETQYF. CDR3 nucleotides: TGTGCCAGCTCAGAGGGGGAGACCCAGTACTTC.

The V gene is TRBV27, the J gene TRBJ2-5; 7 bases are shared with TRBD1. The CDR3 is 13 residues long. Germline trimming cut 2 bases from V and 3 bases from J; bases unmatched to any gene: 0. CDR1 and CDR2 from the germline V gene are MNHEY and SMNVEV (reference sequence). CDR3 DNA sequence: TGTGCCAGCAGTTTAGACAGGGAAGAGACCCAGTACTTC. Amino acids: CASSLDREETQYF.

This clone came up a few times. This chain uses TRBV5-1 with TRBJ1-2, with unresolved D. The germline V and J ends were trimmed by 4 bases and 4 bases, with 11 bases remaining between them. Germline V lookup: CDR1 SGHRS, CDR2 YFSETQ. The CDR3 totals 13 residues. CDR3 region: CASSEAEVYGYTF. The CDR3 DNA reads as TGCGCCAGCAGCGAGGCAGAAGTCTATGGCTACACCTTC. Looking up the rest from reference TRBV5-1 and TRBJ1-2 gives the full variable domain: KAGVTQTPRYLIKTRGQQVTLSCSPISGHRSVSWYQQTPGQGLQFLFEYFSETQRNKGNFPGRFSGRQFSNSRSEMNVSTLELGDSALYLCASSEAEVYGYTFGSGTRLTVV.

This chain uses TRBV5-4 with TRBJ2-3; 7 bases fit TRBD1. Germline CDR1 reads SGHNT; CDR2 reads YYREEE (reference sequence). The ends lost 1 base at V and 2 bases at J; junction bases unmatched: 1. The CDR3 extends over 14 amino acids. The CDR3 region has the DNA TGTGCCAGCAGCTTGACAGGGGTCACAGATACGCAGTATTTT. It specifies CASSLTGVTDTQYF.

This clone was seen a single time. V gene TRBV7-2 combines with J gene TRBJ2-5, with D unresolved. Germline loops: CDR1 SGHTA, CDR2 FQGNSA. The CDR3 spans 14 residues. Deletions cut 1 base from V and 2 bases from J, with 8 bases between. Here the CDR3 DNA reads TGTGCCAGCAGCTTAGGGCAGCATCAAGAGACCCAGTACTTC. This encodes CASSLGQHQETQYF.

The J gene is TRBJ2-6, the V gene TRBV7-9; D call uncertain. CDR1 and CDR2 (germline): SEHNR, FQNEAQ (reference sequence). This CDR3 comprises 15 residues. V was shortened by 5 bases and J by 0 bases, with 8 bases between the two germline ends. CDR3 bases: TGTGCCAGCAGCCAACCCACCTCTGGGGCCAACGTCCTGACTTTC. Protein product: CASSQPTSGANVLTF.

The chain recombines TRBV4-2 with TRBJ1-2, with 8 bases matching TRBD1. The CDR3 has 15 amino acids. V shed 5 bases, J shed 4 bases, and the junction held 9 bases outside the gene matches. CDR1 is LGHNA and CDR2 is YNFKEQ in the germline V gene. The CDR3 DNA is TGTGCCAGCAGCGCAGCCCAGGGGGCTACCTATGGCTACACCTTC. Encoded protein: CASSAAQGATYGYTF.

The chain uses TRBV29-1 and TRBJ1-5; the D is unclear. Trimming cost V 5 bases and J 9 bases, with 5 bases left between them. Germline V gene lookup returns CDR1 SQVTM and CDR2 ANQGSEA. The CDR3 totals 9 residues. CDR3 protein: CSVCWPQHF. The DNA for the CDR3 is TGCAGCGTTTGTTGGCCCCAGCATTTT.

V is TRBV28 and J is TRBJ2-3; TRBD1 agrees at 8 bases. The V segment lost 5 bases and the J segment 4 bases; nucleotides outside the gene matches: 8. Germline-derived CDR1 and CDR2 are MDHEN and SYDVKM. The CDR3 consists of 15 residues. CDR3 region: CASSAGDRFPDTQYF. The CDR3 DNA sequence: TGTGCCAGCAGTGCCGGGGACAGGTTCCCAGATACGCAGTATTTT.

The chain uses TRBV13 and TRBJ1-2, with a possible D match to TRBD1 (6 bases). Germline V gives CDR1 PRHDT, CDR2 FYEKMQ (reference sequence). The CDR3 sequence is 15 residues long. Trimming shortened V by 2 bases and J by 3 bases, and 13 bases separated the two germline ends. CDR3 residues: CASSLSPPGDYGYTF. For the CDR3, the DNA is TGTGCCAGCAGCTTATCTCCCCCAGGGGACTATGGCTACACCTTC.

The rearrangement links TRBV7-9 to TRBJ2-3; D unclear. Per germline, CDR1 SEHNR and CDR2 FQNEAQ (reference sequence). V lost 5 bases and J 8 bases, leaving 11 bases between the germline ends. The CDR3 loop spans 12 amino acids. CDR3 in DNA: TGTGCCAGCAGCCCCGACGGCCGTACGCAGTATTTT. This encodes CASSPDGRTQYF.

This clone appeared a few times. The chain joins TRBV18 to TRBJ1-5; weak D call: TRBD1 (5 bases). The germline V and J ends were trimmed by 3 bases and 5 bases, with 11 bases remaining between them. CDR1 and CDR2 (germline): KGHSH, LQKENI. The CDR3 is made up of 14 amino acids. CDR3 coding DNA: TGTGCCAGCTCACCCCCCCAGGGAGATCAGCCCCAGCATTTT. This translates into CASSPPQGDQPQHF.

Turning to this clone: The sample carries other DNA sequences with the same CDR3. The rearrangement uses TRBV30 and TRBJ2-5; D uncertain. The CDR3 consists of 10 residues. Germline lookup yields CDR1 GTSNPN and CDR2 SVGIG (reference sequence). Trimming shortened V by 3 bases and J by 5 bases, and 4 bases separated the two germline ends. CDR3 amino acids: CAWSQETQYF. CDR3 nucleotide sequence: TGTGCCTGGAGCCAGGAGACCCAGTACTTC. Drawing the rest from reference TRBV30 and TRBJ2-5, the complete variable domain is SQTIHQWPATLVQPVGSPLSLECTVEGTSNPNLYWYRQAAGRGLQLLFYSVGIGQISSEVPQNLSASRPQDRQFILSSKKLLLSDSGFYLCAWSQETQYFGPGTRLLVL.